What follows are 29 T cell receptor beta chains derived from one specimen sequenced in a study of technical replicates of blood from a handful of donors. Here immunoSEQ multiplex PCR was the method, and the copy in TCRdb shows in-frame clones only, minus some. This sample has 70,000 to 95,000 clones, with more than 85% found just once. Source material: T cells isolated from PBMCs. The source of these receptors is a human donor in good health.

V gene TRBV15 combines with J gene TRBJ1-1; D gene ambiguous. The CDR3 has 14 amino acids. Trimming stripped 5 bases from V and 3 bases from J, with 13 bases between. Germline V gives CDR1 LNHNV, CDR2 YYDKDF (reference sequence). The DNA of the CDR3 is TGTGCCACCAGCCACGACGGCGGGCACACTGAAGCTTTCTTT. Protein sequence: CATSHDGGHTEAFF.

This chain connects TRBV5-1 to TRBJ2-1; tentatively, D is TRBD2 (5 bases). Trimming pared 4 bases from V and 2 bases from J, leaving 10 bases between. The germline CDR1 and CDR2 sequences are SGHRS and YFSETQ. This CDR3 has 14 residues. CDR3 sequence: CASSLGATYNEQFF. The CDR3 DNA is TGCGCCAGCAGCCTGGGAGCGACCTACAATGAGCAGTTCTTC.

V gene TRBV13 combines with J gene TRBJ2-1; the match to TRBD2 covers 14 bases. CDR3 length equals 16 residues. Trimming at V came to 5 bases and at J to 7 bases, leaving 7 bases not matched to a gene. Germline lookup yields CDR1 PRHDT and CDR2 FYEKMQ (reference sequence). CDR3 nucleotides: TGTGCCAGCAGCGACCCGGGACTAGCGGGGGCAAATGAGCAGTTCTTC. It yields the protein CASSDPGLAGANEQFF.

V is TRBV9 and J is TRBJ2-1, with D uncertain. V lost 3 bases and J 0 bases, leaving 4 bases between the germline ends. Germline values: CDR1 SGDLS, CDR2 YYNGEE. This CDR3 is 13 amino acids long. The CDR3 loop reads CASSASSYNEQFF. The DNA for the CDR3 is TGTGCCAGCAGCGCGAGCTCCTACAATGAGCAGTTCTTC.

The CDR3 spells CASSGGTGESYGYTF. The CDR3 region has the DNA TGTGCCAGCAGTGGCGGGACAGGGGAGTCCTATGGCTACACCTTC. The chain links TRBV2 to TRBJ1-2; 10 bases agree with TRBD1. This CDR3 comprises 15 residues. The V segment lost 4 bases and the J segment 4 bases; nucleotides outside the gene matches: 6. The germline V gene has CDR1 SNHLY and CDR2 FYNNEI.

This chain uses TRBV7-8 with TRBJ1-6; 7 positions match TRBD1. CDR1 is SGHVS, CDR2 FQNEAQ, per germline. The CDR3 is 17 residues long. The J segment lost 3 bases and the V segment lost 2 bases, leaving 7 bases of the junction unmatched. The CDR3 sequence is CASSLPGQRNYNSPLHF. CDR3 nucleotides: TGTGCCAGCAGCTTACCGGGACAGCGAAACTATAATTCACCCCTCCACTTT.

This sequence joins TRBV5-1 and TRBJ1-1, with D maybe TRBD1 (5 bases). Germline CDR1 SGHRS, CDR2 YFSETQ. Trimming took 0 bases from V and 1 from J, leaving 16 bases between them. This CDR3 comprises 17 residues. The CDR3: CASSLALGREGNTEAFF. The CDR3 region has the DNA TGCGCCAGCAGCTTGGCTCTGGGACGGGAGGGGAACACTGAAGCTTTCTTT.

The rearrangement links TRBV18 to TRBJ2-7; TRBD1 agrees at 7 bases. The germline V gene encodes CDR1 KGHSH and CDR2 LQKENI. V lost 3 bases and J lost 4; bases outside the gene matches: 9. The CDR3 totals 15 residues. In DNA form, the CDR3 reads TGTGCCAGCTCACCTAGTATGGGACAGAAGTACGAGCAGTACTTC. Translating gives CASSPSMGQKYEQYF. Complete variable domain (other parts from reference TRBV18 and TRBJ2-7): NAGVMQNPRHLVRRRGQEARLRCSPMKGHSHVYWYRQLPEEGLKFMVYLQKENIIDESGMPKERFSAEFPKEGPSILRIQQVVRGDSAAYFCASSPSMGQKYEQYFGPGTRLTVT.

This chain joins TRBV7-8 and TRBJ2-7; D may be TRBD1 (6 bases). The CDR3 length is 18 residues. V was shortened by 1 base and J by 0 bases, with 19 bases between the two germline ends. Germline CDR1 and CDR2: SGHVS and FQNEAQ. CDR3 DNA: TGTGCCAGCAGCTTAGGGGGACCTGGACAGCCTACCTCCTACGAGCAGTACTTC. The encoded protein is CASSLGGPGQPTSYEQYF.

This clone was seen only once. CDR3 region: CASSRPGLAKLGGTDTQYF. The CDR3, as DNA: TGTGCCAGCAGCCGGCCGGGACTAGCGAAACTTGGGGGCACAGATACGCAGTATTTT. The chain has TRBV7-9 and TRBJ2-3; 10 nucleotides line up with TRBD2. The V segment lost 5 bases and the J segment 1 base; nucleotides outside the gene matches: 15. The CDR3 covers 19 residues. Germline loops: CDR1 SEHNR, CDR2 FQNEAQ (reference sequence).

This chain connects TRBV15 to TRBJ1-1; possible D gene TRBD1, 6 bases. CDR1 and CDR2 (germline): LNHNV, YYDKDF (reference sequence). The CDR3 length is 19 residues. The germline V and J ends were trimmed by 0 bases and 2 bases, with 22 bases remaining between them. The CDR3, as DNA: TGTGCCACCAGCAGAGATATGGGACAACGATACACGTCCAACACTGAAGCTTTCTTT. Translation gives CATSRDMGQRYTSNTEAFF. Combining the CDR3 with reference TRBV15 and TRBJ1-1 gives the whole variable domain DAMVIQNPRYQVTQFGKPVTLSCSQTLNHNVMYWYQQKSSQAPKLLFHYYDKDFNNEADTPDNFQSRRPNTSFCFLDIRSPGLGDTAMYLCATSRDMGQRYTSNTEAFFGQGTRLTVV.

The genes are TRBV19 and TRBJ2-7; tentatively, D is TRBD2 (6 bases). The length of the CDR3 is 15 residues. V was clipped by 3 bases and J by 6 bases, with 18 bases between them. Germline V gene lookup returns CDR1 LNHDA and CDR2 SQIVND (reference sequence). The CDR3 DNA sequence: TGTGCCAGTAGTATTGGCGGGGTTGGGGCAGGCGAGCAGTACTTC. It specifies CASSIGGVGAGEQYF.

The chain is built from TRBV4-1 and TRBJ2-7; no reliable D call. This CDR3 region has 16 residues. Trimming removed 4 bases at V and 0 bases at J, with 16 bases between. Germline V gives CDR1 MGHRA, CDR2 YSYEKL. The CDR3 DNA reads as TGCGCCAGCAGCCCGAGTAACAGTCTTGGCTCCTACGAGCAGTACTTC. It is translated as CASSPSNSLGSYEQYF.

The chain is built from TRBV28 and TRBJ2-7; TRBD1 matches at 12 bases. V lost 7 bases to trimming and J lost 5 bases; unmatched junction nucleotides: 6. This CDR3 contains 14 residues. Germline V gene data show CDR1 as MDHEN and CDR2 as SYDVKM. The CDR3, as DNA: TGTGCCAGCACCCCCGGGACAGGGGGCGACGAGCAGTACTTC. Translated, it gives CASTPGTGGDEQYF. The variable domain in full, completed from reference TRBV28 and TRBJ2-7, reads DVKVTQSSRYLVKRTGEKVFLECVQDMDHENMFWYRQDPGLGLRLIYFSYDVKMKEKGDIPEGYSVSREKKERFSLILESASTNQTSMYLCASTPGTGGDEQYFGPGTRLTVT.

J is TRBJ2-2 and V is TRBV7-8, with 8 bases lining up with TRBD1. V shed 2 bases, J shed 6 bases, and the junction held 5 bases outside the gene matches. CDR3 length equals 15 residues. The germline CDR1 and CDR2 sequences are SGHVS and FQNEAQ. CDR3 loop: CASSLRTGSPGELFF. CDR3 sequence (DNA): TGTGCCAGCAGCTTAAGGACAGGGTCCCCCGGGGAGCTGTTTTTT.

V usage is TRBV10-1 and J usage is TRBJ2-7; TRBD2 aligns across 7 bases. Germline CDR1 and CDR2: WNHNN and SYGVQD (reference sequence). The CDR3 loop spans 14 amino acids. V was clipped by 0 bases and J by 10 bases; unmatched bases: 9. CDR3 in DNA: TGCGCCAGCAGTGAGTCAGGGTCGGCTAGCGGCCAGTACTTC. It encodes CASSESGSASGQYF.

The V gene is TRBV7-9, the J gene TRBJ2-5, with TRBD2 as a possible D gene (5 bases). Germline CDR1 and CDR2: SEHNR and FQNEAQ (reference sequence). CDR3 length: 14 amino acids. Trimming removed 0 bases from V and 4 bases from J, with 9 bases in between. The CDR3 DNA sequence: TGTGCCAGCAGCTTAGCACAGCGGCGAGAGACCCAGTACTTC. Its translation: CASSLAQRRETQYF. The entire variable domain, with the rest obtained from reference TRBV7-9 and TRBJ2-5, is as follows: DTGVSQNPRHKITKRGQNVTFRCDPISEHNRLYWYRQTLGQGPEFLTYFQNEAQLEKSRLLSDRFSAERPKGSFSTLEIQRTEQGDSAMYLCASSLAQRRETQYFGPGTRLLVL.

This rearrangement joins TRBV7-3 to TRBJ1-1, with a weak D call TRBD1 (5 bases). The CDR3 covers 14 residues. CDR1 SGHTA and CDR2 FQGTGA come from the germline V gene. Trimming pared 3 bases from V and 2 bases from J, leaving 10 bases between. The CDR3 loop reads CASSLGLPNTEAFF. The CDR3 nucleotides read TGTGCCAGCAGCTTGGGACTGCCCAACACTGAAGCTTTCTTT.

A few counts support this clone. This chain links TRBV4-1 with TRBJ1-1; 7 bases map to TRBD1. CDR3 length equals 13 residues. The ends lost 4 bases at V and 5 bases at J; junction bases unmatched: 4. Per the germline V gene, CDR1 is MGHRA and CDR2 is YSYEKL. This chain's CDR3 is CASSRTGETEAFF. CDR3 bases: TGCGCCAGCAGCCGGACAGGAGAAACTGAAGCTTTCTTT.

This chain links TRBV5-4 with TRBJ2-1; TRBD2 matches at 9 bases. The ends lost 4 bases at V and 0 bases at J; junction bases unmatched: 8. This CDR3 is 17 amino acids long. Germline V gene lookup returns CDR1 SGHNT and CDR2 YYREEE (reference sequence). The CDR3 DNA is TGTGCCAGCAGCGCCGGGGGTAGCGGGAGCTCCTACAATGAGCAGTTCTTC. This sequence encodes CASSAGGSGSSYNEQFF.

The rearrangement links TRBV5-1 to TRBJ1-1; weak D call: TRBD1 (5 bases). V was pared by 4 bases and J by 7 bases, with 14 bases between. Germline values: CDR1 SGHRS, CDR2 YFSETQ. CDR3 length: 13 residues. CDR3 in DNA: TGCGCCAGCAGCACTGGCCGGGACTTTGAAGCTTTCTTT. Residues: CASSTGRDFEAFF.

The chain joins TRBV7-2 to TRBJ2-7; tentatively, D is TRBD2 (6 bases). The CDR3 contains 13 residues. CDR1 SGHTA and CDR2 FQGNSA come from the germline V gene. Deletions cut 1 base from V and 10 bases from J, with 14 bases between. The CDR3 bases are TGTGCCAGCAGCTTAGAGGGACTGTCCAACCAGTACTTC. Its translation is CASSLEGLSNQYF.

This clone was counted a single time. The chain uses TRBV5-5 and TRBJ1-1; no clear D. Trimming stripped 0 bases from V and 1 base from J, with 7 bases between. CDR1 is SGHKS and CDR2 is YYEKEE in the germline V gene (reference sequence). The length of the CDR3 is 14 residues. In nucleotides, the CDR3 is TGTGCCAGCAGCTTGGGGCAAACGAACACTGAAGCTTTCTTT. Its protein product is CASSLGQTNTEAFF.

V and J are TRBV2 and TRBJ2-5; 7 nucleotides align to TRBD2. The CDR3 extends over 15 amino acids. Germline V lookup: CDR1 SNHLY, CDR2 FYNNEI. J was trimmed by 5 bases and V by 6 bases; bases with no gene match: 12. This CDR3 is CASSALRLAEETQYF. The DNA for the CDR3 is TGTGCCAGCAGCGCATTACGACTAGCAGAGGAGACCCAGTACTTC.

The gene calls are TRBV13 and TRBJ2-7, with D unclear. Looked up from germline, CDR1 is PRHDT and CDR2 is FYEKMQ (reference sequence). V lost 6 bases to trimming and J lost 3 bases, with 12 bases between them. The length of the CDR3 is 13 residues. In DNA form, the CDR3 reads TGTGCCAGCAGACCGCAGAACGACTACGAGCAGTACTTC. Amino acids: CASRPQNDYEQYF. Full variable domain (outside the CDR3, taken from reference TRBV13 and TRBJ2-7): AAGVIQSPRHLIKEKRETATLKCYPIPRHDTVYWYQQGPGQDPQFLISFYEKMQSDKGSIPDRFSAQQFSDYHSELNMSSLELGDSALYFCASRPQNDYEQYFGPGTRLTVT.

This chain uses TRBV29-1 with TRBJ1-2; D is unclear. V dropped 3 bases and J dropped 7 bases, with 12 bases sitting between them. The CDR3 extends over 12 amino acids. Germline CDR1 is SQVTM and CDR2 is ANQGSEA. The CDR3 reads CSVEKLVGGYTF. DNA for the CDR3: TGCAGCGTTGAGAAACTTGTCGGTGGCTACACCTTC. Full variable domain (outside the CDR3, taken from reference TRBV29-1 and TRBJ1-2): SAVISQKPSRDICQRGTSLTIQCQVDSQVTMMFWYRQQPGQSLTLIATANQGSEATYESGFVIDKFPISRPNLTFSTLTVSNMSPEDSSIYLCSVEKLVGGYTFGSGTRLTVV.

A single count supports this clone. The chain employs TRBV6-1 and TRBJ2-7; TRBD2 matches 10 bases. The CDR3 sequence is 14 residues long. Germline assignment: CDR1 MNHNS and CDR2 SASEGT. The V and J ends lost 6 bases and 3 bases, in that order; junction bases with no gene match: 5. The CDR3 spells CASRLAGEYYEQYF. The CDR3 region has the DNA TGTGCCAGCAGGCTAGCGGGAGAATACTACGAGCAGTACTTC.

The chain joins TRBV30 to TRBJ2-7, with D tentatively TRBD1 (5 bases). Germline V lookup: CDR1 GTSNPN, CDR2 SVGIG (reference sequence). Trimming removed 2 bases from V and 3 bases from J, with 5 bases in between. CDR3 length equals 11 residues. The CDR3 nucleotides are TGTGCCTGGAGTAGGGGCTACGAGCAGTACTTC. The encoded protein is CAWSRGYEQYF.

Regarding this clone: Germline and junction disagree at one end, which may indicate a read error. The chain joins TRBV7-7 to TRBJ2-5, with 11 nucleotides matching TRBD2. Germline V gene lookup returns CDR1 SSHAT and CDR2 FNYEAQ (reference sequence). The CDR3 covers 17 residues. This chain's CDR3 is CASSLPPTSGGGETQYF. CDR3 DNA: TGTGCTAGCAGCTTACCCCCCACTAGCGGGGGAGGTGAGACCCAGTACTTC.